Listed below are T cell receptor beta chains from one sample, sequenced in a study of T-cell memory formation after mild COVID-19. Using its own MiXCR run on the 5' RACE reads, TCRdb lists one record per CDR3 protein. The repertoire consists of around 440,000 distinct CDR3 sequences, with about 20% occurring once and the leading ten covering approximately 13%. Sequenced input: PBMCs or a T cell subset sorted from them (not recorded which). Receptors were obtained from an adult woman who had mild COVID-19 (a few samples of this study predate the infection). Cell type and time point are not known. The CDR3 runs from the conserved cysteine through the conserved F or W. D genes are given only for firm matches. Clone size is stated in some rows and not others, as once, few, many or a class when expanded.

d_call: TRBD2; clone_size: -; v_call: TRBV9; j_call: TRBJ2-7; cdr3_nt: TGTGCCAGCAGCGTAGACCTGTCAGCGGGAGCCCCCTACGAGCAGTACTTC; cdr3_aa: CASSVDLSAGAPYEQYF
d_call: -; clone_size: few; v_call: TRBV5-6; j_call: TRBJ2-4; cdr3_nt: TGTGCCAGCAGCTTCAGTTTTACCAAAAACATTCAGTACTTC; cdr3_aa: CASSFSFTKNIQYF
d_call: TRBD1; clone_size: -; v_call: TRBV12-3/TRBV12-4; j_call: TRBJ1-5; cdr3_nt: TGTGCCAGCAGCCTGGACAGGGGCGGTTTCGGCAATCAGCCCCAGCATTTT; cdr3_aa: CASSLDRGGFGNQPQHF
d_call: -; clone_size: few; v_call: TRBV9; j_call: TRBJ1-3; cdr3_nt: TGTGCCAGTGAACCCAGGGGAGTGGGAAACACCATATATTTT; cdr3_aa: CASEPRGVGNTIYF
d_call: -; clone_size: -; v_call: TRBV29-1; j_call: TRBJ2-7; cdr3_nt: TGCAGCGTTGTGGGTGGGCTGAGCTCCTACGAGCAGTACTTC; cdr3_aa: CSVVGGLSSYEQYF
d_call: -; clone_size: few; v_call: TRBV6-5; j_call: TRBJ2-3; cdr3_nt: TGTGCCAGCAGTTACTCTAGGGGGAGGACAGATACGCAGTATTTT; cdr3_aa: CASSYSRGRTDTQYF
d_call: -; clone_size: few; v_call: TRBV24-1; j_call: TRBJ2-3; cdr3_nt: TGTGCCACCCAGCTACGAGAGGGGAGCACAGATACGCAGTATTTT; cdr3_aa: CATQLREGSTDTQYF
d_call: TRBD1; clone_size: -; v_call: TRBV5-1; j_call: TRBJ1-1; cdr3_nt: TGCGCCAGCAGCTGGACAGGGTCGTGGAACACTGAAGCTTTCTTT; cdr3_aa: CASSWTGSWNTEAFF
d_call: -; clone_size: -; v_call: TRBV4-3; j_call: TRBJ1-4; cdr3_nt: TGCGCCAGCAGCCAAGAATTAGGAGGGGTTAATGAAAAACTGTTTTTT; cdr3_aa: CASSQELGGVNEKLFF
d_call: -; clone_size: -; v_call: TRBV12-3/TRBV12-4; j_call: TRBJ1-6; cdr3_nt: TGTGCCAGCAGTTCACAACAGGGAGCACCCCTCCACTTT; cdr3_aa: CASSSQQGAPLHF
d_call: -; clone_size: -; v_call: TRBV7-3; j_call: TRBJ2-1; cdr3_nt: TGTGCCAGCAGCTTCCCAGGGGAGGACTACAATGAGCAGTTCTTC; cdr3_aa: CASSFPGEDYNEQFF
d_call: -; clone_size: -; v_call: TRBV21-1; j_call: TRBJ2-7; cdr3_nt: TGTGCCAGCAGCAAAGCAGGGGGCGGGTTCTACGAGCAGTACTTC; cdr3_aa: CASSKAGGGFYEQYF
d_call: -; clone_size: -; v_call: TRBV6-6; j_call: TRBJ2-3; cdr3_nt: TGTGCCAGCAGTTCGAACCAGGGGGATACGCAGTATTTT; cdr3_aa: CASSSNQGDTQYF
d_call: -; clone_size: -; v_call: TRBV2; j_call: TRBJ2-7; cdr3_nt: TGTGCCAGCAGTGAAGGGGACCGGGGTCACCGTTACGAGCAGTACTTC; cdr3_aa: CASSEGDRGHRYEQYF
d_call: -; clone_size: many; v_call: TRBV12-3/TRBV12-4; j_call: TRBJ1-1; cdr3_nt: TGTGCCAGCAGAAGGACGGACGCTGAAGCTTTCTTT; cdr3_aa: CASRRTDAEAFF
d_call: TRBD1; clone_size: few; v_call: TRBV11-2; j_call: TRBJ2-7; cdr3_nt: TGTGCCAGCAGCTTTCCCGGACAGGGACCCTTCTACGAGCAGTACTTC; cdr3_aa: CASSFPGQGPFYEQYF
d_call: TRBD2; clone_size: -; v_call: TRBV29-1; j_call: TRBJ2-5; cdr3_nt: TGCAGCGTTGCCCGGGCGGGAGTGTTAGAGACCCAGTACTTC; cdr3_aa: CSVARAGVLETQYF
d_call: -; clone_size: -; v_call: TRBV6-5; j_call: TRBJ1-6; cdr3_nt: TGTGCCAGCAGTTACGGGAGCTCCTATAATTCACCCCTCCACTTT; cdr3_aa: CASSYGSSYNSPLHF
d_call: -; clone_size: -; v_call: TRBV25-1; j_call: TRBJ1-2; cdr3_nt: TGTGCCAGCAGTGACGGGGGCTTTATTGGCTACACCTTC; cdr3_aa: CASSDGGFIGYTF
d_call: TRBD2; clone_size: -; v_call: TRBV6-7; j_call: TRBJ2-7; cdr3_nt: TGTGCCCAACGGAGCGGGACTAGCGGGGCTCCGCCAGGCGAGCAGTACTTC; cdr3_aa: CAQRSGTSGAPPGEQYF
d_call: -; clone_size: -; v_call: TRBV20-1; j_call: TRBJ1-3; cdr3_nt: TGCAGTGCCGCTGGAGGGCCGGGAAACACCATATATTTT; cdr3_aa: CSAAGGPGNTIYF
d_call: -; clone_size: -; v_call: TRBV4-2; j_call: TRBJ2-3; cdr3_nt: TGTGCCAGCAGCCAAGACGACAGAAATACGCAGTATTTT; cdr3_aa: CASSQDDRNTQYF
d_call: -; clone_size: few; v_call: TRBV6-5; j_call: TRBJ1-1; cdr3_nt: TGTGCCAGCAGAGTGGCATATATGAACACTGAAGCTTTCTTT; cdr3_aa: CASRVAYMNTEAFF
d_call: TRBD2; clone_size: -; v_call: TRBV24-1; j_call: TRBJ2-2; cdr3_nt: TGTGCCACCAGTGATTTGCGGGAGGGCATCGGGGAGCTGTTTTTT; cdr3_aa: CATSDLREGIGELFF
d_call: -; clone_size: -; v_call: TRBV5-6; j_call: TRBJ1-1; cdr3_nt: TGTGCCAGCAGCTTGGAGGTCAGGGTGAACACTGAAGCTTTCTTT; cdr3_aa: CASSLEVRVNTEAFF
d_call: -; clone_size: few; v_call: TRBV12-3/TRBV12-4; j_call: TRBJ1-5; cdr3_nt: TGTGCCAGCAGCCAACGACAGGCAATTAATCAGCCCCAGCATTTT; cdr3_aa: CASSQRQAINQPQHF
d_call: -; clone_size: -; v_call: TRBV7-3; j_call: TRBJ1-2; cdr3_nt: TGTGCCAGCAGCTTAACGAGGAGGGAGGGCTACACCTTC; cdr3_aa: CASSLTRREGYTF
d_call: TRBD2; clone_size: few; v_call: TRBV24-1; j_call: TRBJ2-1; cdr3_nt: TGTGCCACCAGTGATTTCCGGGAGGGATTAGAGCAGTTCTTC; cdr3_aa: CATSDFREGLEQFF
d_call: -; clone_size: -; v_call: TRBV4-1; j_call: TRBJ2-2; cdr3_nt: TGCGCCAGCAGCCAAGTTGATACTGACACCGGGGAGCTGTTTTTT; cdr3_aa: CASSQVDTDTGELFF